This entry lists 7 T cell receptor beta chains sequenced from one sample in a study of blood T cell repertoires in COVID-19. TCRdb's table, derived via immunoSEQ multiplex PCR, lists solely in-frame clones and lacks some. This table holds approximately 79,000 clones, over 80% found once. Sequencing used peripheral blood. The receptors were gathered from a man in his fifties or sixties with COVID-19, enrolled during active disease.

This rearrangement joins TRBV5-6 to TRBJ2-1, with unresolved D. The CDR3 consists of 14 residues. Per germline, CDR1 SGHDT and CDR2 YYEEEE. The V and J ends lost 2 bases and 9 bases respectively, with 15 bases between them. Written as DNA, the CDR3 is TGTGCCAGCAGCTTTGACTGGGTCTCGGGTGAGCAGTTCTTC. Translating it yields CASSFDWVSGEQFF.

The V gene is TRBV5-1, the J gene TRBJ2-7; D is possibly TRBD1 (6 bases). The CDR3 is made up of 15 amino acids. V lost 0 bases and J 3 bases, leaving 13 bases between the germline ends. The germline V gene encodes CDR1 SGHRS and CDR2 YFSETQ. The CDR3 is CASSLEAGVDYEQYF. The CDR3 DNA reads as TGCGCCAGCAGCTTGGAGGCAGGGGTAGACTACGAGCAGTACTTC.

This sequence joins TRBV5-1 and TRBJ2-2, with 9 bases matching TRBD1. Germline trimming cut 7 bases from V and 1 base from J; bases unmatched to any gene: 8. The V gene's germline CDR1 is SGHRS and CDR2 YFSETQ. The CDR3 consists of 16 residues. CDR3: CASARDRAVNTGELFF. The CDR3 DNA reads TGCGCCAGCGCCCGGGACAGGGCGGTGAACACCGGGGAGCTGTTTTTT.

The DNA for the CDR3 is TGTGCCAGCAGCCGATACAGCGGAGGTGCGAGTGAGCAGTTCTTC. Translated: CASSRYSGGASEQFF. The chain combines TRBV6-2 or TRBV6-3 with TRBJ2-1; the D gene is possibly TRBD2 (5 bases). The length of the CDR3 is 15 residues. V was cut by 6 bases and J by 9 bases, with 21 bases left in between. Germline V CDR1 and CDR2: MNHEY, SVGEGT.

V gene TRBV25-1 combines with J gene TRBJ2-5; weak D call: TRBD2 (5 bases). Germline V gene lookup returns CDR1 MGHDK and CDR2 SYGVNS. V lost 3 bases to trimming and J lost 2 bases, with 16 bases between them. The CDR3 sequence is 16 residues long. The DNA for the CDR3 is TGTGCCAGCAGTGAGGTCCCTGGACCGGGGCAAGAGACCCAGTACTTC. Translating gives CASSEVPGPGQETQYF.

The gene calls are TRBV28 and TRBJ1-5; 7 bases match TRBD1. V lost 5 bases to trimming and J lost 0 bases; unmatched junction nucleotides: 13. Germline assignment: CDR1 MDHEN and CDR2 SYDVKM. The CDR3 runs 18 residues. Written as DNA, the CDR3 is TGTGCCAGCAGTCCTCTGGACAGGACTCATGCTAGCAATCAGCCCCAGCATTTT. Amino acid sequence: CASSPLDRTHASNQPQHF.

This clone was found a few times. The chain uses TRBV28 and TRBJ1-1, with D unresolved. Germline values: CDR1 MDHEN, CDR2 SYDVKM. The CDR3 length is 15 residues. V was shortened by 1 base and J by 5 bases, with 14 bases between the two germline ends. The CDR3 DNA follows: TGTGCCAGCAGTTTATATACAGAGATTTGGACTGAAGCTTTCTTT. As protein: CASSLYTEIWTEAFF.